The text below deals with one TCR beta chain. The specificity of this receptor is unknown. The record has no base qualities; no much larger clone is one base away. This record belongs to a study of graft-versus-host responses after intestinal transplantation (dated by TCRdb to about 2021). For the study in its entirety: The transplants that recipients got were multivisceral, liver-intestinal, or isolated intestinal. Donor T cell macrochimerism was defined as a peak of at least 4% donor T cells among recipient peripheral blood mononuclear cells. Bulk TCR-beta CDR3 sequencing was used to track graft-versus-host and host-versus-graft alloreactive T cell clones in the graft, circulation and bone marrow after intestinal transplantation. Instead of going to the commercial service, samples from a few later patients were sequenced in-house on an Illumina MiSeq and processed with MiXCR. A cohort of about two dozen intestinal transplant recipients, including one retransplant, was enrolled, and a few patients lacking pretransplant specimens were excluded. Every recipient was given anti-thymocyte globulin induction, followed by around three years of maintenance tacrolimus and steroids. To identify alloreactive clones, pre-transplant mixed lymphocyte reaction products were sequenced and compared with unstimulated pre-transplant donor and recipient T cells. Study-wide findings and limitations: The relatively low number and heterogeneity of intestinal transplant patients limited the conclusions. Early after transplant, declines in HvG clones were associated with peak levels of circulating GvH clones. High GvH to HvG T cell clonal ratios were observed in the allografts of patients with donor T cell macrochimerism. GvH clones were found in recipient bone marrow, and some of the GvH clones appeared earlier in ileal mucosa or blood, which is consistent with an intestinal mucosal origin.

The label giving this sample's time point can be read as: cells obtained before transplantation from donor or recipient. CD3+CD4+ and CD3+CD8+ populations were FACS-sorted from unstimulated pre-transplant donor and recipient cells taken from spleen or lymph nodes. Sequences SGHTA (CDR1) and FQGNSA (CDR2) are obtained from the germline V gene. Relative to germline, V is 5 bases shorter and J is 4 bases shorter, with 9 bases between their ends. From the cysteine up to the phenylalanine, the CDR3 has a length of 12 residues. Only the CDR3 portion is preserved as DNA: 36 bases, with reading frame beginning at the first base. The method behind the library was the immunoSEQ multiplex PCR assay. For most patients, genomic DNA was isolated using the Qiagen DNeasy Blood and Tissue Kit and was shipped frozen to Adaptive Biotechnologies for TCR sequencing. For most patients, genomic DNA was subjected to high-throughput TCR-beta CDR3 sequencing by Adaptive Biotechnologies. On the study's bioinformatics: TCR sequencing data were retrieved from Adaptive's ImmunoSEQ software for 15 to 20 patients, whereas a few other patients were processed with MiXCR and VDJtools. To correct CD4 versus CD8 sorting errors, any sequence found in both subsets at a frequency ratio below 5:1 was removed. Because the origin of CDR3 nucleotide sequences shared between donor and recipient could not be assigned, those sequences were removed. Alloreactive clones required at least 2-fold expansion over unstimulated cells and minimum CFSE-low frequency of 0.002% (template counts) or 0.001% (read counts). Clones detected in sequenced pre-transplant spleen, lymph node, or MLR CFSE-low populations of the donor or recipient were defined as mappable. The cumulative frequency of alloreactive clones was calculated as a percentage of all sequences, weighted by copy number. Here the immuneACCESS table is served through TCRdb, limited to in-frame sequences with V and J called. Missing clones are a known gap in these copies; in checked studies unresolved V genes cover under half, and the rest lacks a known reason. Clonal size and the V and J genes are those of that table, whereas D and trimming came from the DNA. This sample holds tens of thousands of clones; over 90% were observed only once. The ten most abundant clones make up roughly 2.7% of the sample.

The sequences come from unstimulated CD4+ T cells sorted from spleen or lymph node cells, collected before transplant. This sequence uses TRBV7-2 and TRBJ2-7; the D gene may be TRBD1 or TRBD2, since each aligns over 5 bases. This TCR came from a human donor who was the organ donor for an intestinal transplant. The CDR3 reads CASSEGQYEQYF. The sequenced DNA is TGTGCCAGCAGCGAGGGGCAATACGAGCAGTACTTC. With the rest looked up from the reference TRBV7-2 and TRBJ2-7 genes rather than sequenced, the full variable domain is GAGVSQSPSNKVTEKGKDVELRCDPISGHTALYWYRQSLGQGLEFLIYFQGNSAPDKSGLPSDRFSAERTGGSVSTLTIQRTQQEDSAVYLCASSEGQYEQYFGPGTRLTVT.